Detailed here is one T cell receptor (beta chain). The antigen remains undetermined. Looked up from germline, CDR1 is SGHRS and CDR2 is YFSETQ. CDR3 length: 15 amino acids. Trimming shortened V by 0 bases and J by 3 bases, and 13 bases separated the two germline ends. Clones were sequenced by immunoSEQ multiplex PCR, and TCRdb holds only the in-frame ones, with some missing. Of tens of thousands of clones listed, around 96% are singletons. These data originate in a study of graft-versus-host responses after intestinal transplantation. Study as a whole: Every recipient underwent anti-thymocyte globulin induction, then tacrolimus and steroids for three to four years.

General study points: Present in recipient marrow, GvH clones included some that appeared first in ileum or blood.

The TCR originated in a human donor who received an intestinal transplant. The source was unstimulated CD8+ T cells sorted from spleen or lymph node cells, collected before intestinal transplant. The genes are TRBV5-1 and TRBJ2-7, with TRBD1 as a possible D gene (5 bases). The CDR3 loop reads CASSLEDTSFYEQYF. The CDR3 bases are TGCGCCAGCAGCTTGGAGGACACTTCATTCTACGAGCAGTACTTC.